This is a list of T cell receptor beta chains from one sample in a study of beta chain features in type 1 diabetes. Libraries were prepared by immunoSEQ multiplex PCR; TCRdb keeps only in-frame clonotypes and omits some of them. The profile shows roughly 130,000 clones, around a tenth of them singletons. The specimen was central memory CD4+ T cells from blood. These receptors came from a man between 18 and 35 years old in good health. Both conserved end residues are part of each CDR3. The D gene is left open where the match is weak. Size is stated for part of the rows, as once, few or many counts, or as a class when the clone is expanded.

v_call	j_call	clone_size	d_call	cdr3_nt	cdr3_aa
TRBV7-6	TRBJ2-7	NA	NA	TGTGCCAGCAGCTTAGGCGGGTTGGGTGCCTACGAGCAGTACTTC	CASSLGGLGAYEQYF
TRBV11-2	TRBJ2-7	NA	TRBD1	TGTGCCAGCAAAACCGGGACAGAGACCTACGAGCAGTACTTC	CASKTGTETYEQYF
TRBV7-2	TRBJ1-1	NA	TRBD1	TGTGCCAGCAGCTTACAGGGGGACACTGAAGCTTTCTTT	CASSLQGDTEAFF
TRBV18	TRBJ1-5	NA	NA	TGTGCCAGCTCACCGGAGGAAAATCAGCCCCAGCATTTT	CASSPEENQPQHF
TRBV7-3	TRBJ2-3	few	NA	TGTGCCAGCAGCTTAGGGGGCCAAACAGATACGCAGTATTTT	CASSLGGQTDTQYF
TRBV7-2	TRBJ1-1	few	TRBD1	TGTGCCAGCAGCTTAGCTTGGGGGACAGTGAACACTGAAGCTTTCTTT	CASSLAWGTVNTEAFF
TRBV18	TRBJ2-1	few	NA	TGTGCCAGCTCACCACCGGATAGCGTCGAGCAGTTCTTC	CASSPPDSVEQFF
TRBV7-9	TRBJ2-3	once	NA	TGTGCCAGCACCCCGAACTATCCAGATACGCAGTATTTT	CASTPNYPDTQYF
TRBV6-6	TRBJ2-7	NA	NA	TGTGCCAGCAGTTACTCTTCAAGCCGAAATTCCTACGAGCAGTACTTC	CASSYSSSRNSYEQYF
TRBV19	TRBJ2-3	NA	TRBD1	TGTGCCAGTAGTATTGACAGGGATGCCACAGATACGCAGTATTTT	CASSIDRDATDTQYF
TRBV7-2	TRBJ2-1	few	NA	TGTGCCAGCAGCTTAGCGGCCCGCTCCTACAATGAGCAGTTCTTC	CASSLAARSYNEQFF
TRBV29-1	TRBJ2-2	few	NA	TGCAGCGTTGAAGGGGGTGGTCACCGGGGCGGGGAGCTGTTTTTT	CSVEGGGHRGGELFF
TRBV6-5	TRBJ2-3	few	NA	TGTGCCAGCAGGCGTAGGACAATTACAGATACGCAGTATTTT	CASRRRTITDTQYF
TRBV5-1	TRBJ2-5	NA	TRBD2	TGCGCCAGCAGCTTGGAGGGACTAGAGGGCCAGACCCAGTACTTC	CASSLEGLEGQTQYF
TRBV27	TRBJ2-5	NA	NA	TGTGCCAGCATGGGCAATGAAGAGACCCAGTACTTC	CASMGNEETQYF
TRBV5-4	TRBJ2-7	few	TRBD2	TGTGCCAGCAGCTTGGGACTAGCGGGGGGAACCTACGAGCAGTACTTC	CASSLGLAGGTYEQYF
TRBV7-8	TRBJ1-2	few	TRBD1	TGTGCCAGCAGCTTAAGGACAGGGGCTCACTATGGCTACACCTTC	CASSLRTGAHYGYTF
TRBV6-5	TRBJ2-3	few	NA	TGTGCCAGCAGGATGACAACAGATACGCAGTATTTT	CASRMTTDTQYF
TRBV7-2	TRBJ2-1	few	TRBD2	TGTGCCAGCAGGCCAGCGGGGGGCCTCTACAATGAGCAGTTCTTC	CASRPAGGLYNEQFF
TRBV7-2	TRBJ2-5	few	TRBD2	TGTGCCAGCAGCGCGAGACCGGGACTAGCGGGGGGACAAGAGACCCAGTACTTC	CASSARPGLAGGQETQYF
TRBV7-9	TRBJ2-3	NA	TRBD2	TGTGCCAGCCAAGCGGGGAGCCCAGATACGCAGTATTTT	CASQAGSPDTQYF
TRBV5-5	TRBJ2-1	NA	TRBD2	TGTGCCAGCAGCCCCTATAGCGGGGGGAGCTCCTACAATGAGCAGTTCTTC	CASSPYSGGSSYNEQFF
TRBV27	TRBJ2-1	few	TRBD2	TGTGCCAGCAGTACTCAGGGACTAGGTGGATTGGATGAGCAGTTCTTC	CASSTQGLGGLDEQFF
TRBV4-1	TRBJ1-6	NA	NA	TGCGCCAGCAGCGCCTCCCGGGGTTCACCCCTCCACTTT	CASSASRGSPLHF
TRBV5-1	TRBJ2-1	NA	NA	TGCGCCAGCAGCTTACCCAGGAACTACAATGAGCAGTTCTTC	CASSLPRNYNEQFF
TRBV30	TRBJ1-1	few	NA	TGTGCCTGGAAGAGGGTAGTGAACACTGAAGCTTTCTTT	CAWKRVVNTEAFF